These 2 T cell receptor beta chains were all obtained from the same sample, sequenced in a study of cytomegalovirus exposure and HLA in healthy donors. 60 Vbeta and 13 Jbeta primers were used in PCR. Produced via immunoSEQ multiplex PCR; TCRdb's table is partial and in-frame only. The table has 150,000 to 200,000 clones, 80% to 90% seen once. Sequenced sample: PBMCs. The receptors were sampled from a man younger than 30 in good health and CMV-seropositive.

The chain combines TRBV6-5 with TRBJ1-5; no firm D call. The ends were cut back, 9 bases at V and 2 bases at J, with 11 bases in the middle. This CDR3 spans 13 amino acids. CDR1 MNHEY and CDR2 SVGAGI come from the germline V gene. The CDR3 DNA follows: TGTGCCAGACGTCTCGGAGGCAATCAGCCCCAGCATTTT. Its translation is CARRLGGNQPQHF.

CDR3: CASSLDLAYNEQFF. CDR3 DNA sequence: TGCGCCAGCAGCCTGGACTTGGCCTACAATGAGCAGTTCTTC. The genes are TRBV5-1 and TRBJ2-1; the D gene is possibly TRBD2 (5 bases). V lost 4 bases and J lost 2, with 10 bases in between. The CDR3 runs to 14 residues. Per germline, CDR1 SGHRS and CDR2 YFSETQ.